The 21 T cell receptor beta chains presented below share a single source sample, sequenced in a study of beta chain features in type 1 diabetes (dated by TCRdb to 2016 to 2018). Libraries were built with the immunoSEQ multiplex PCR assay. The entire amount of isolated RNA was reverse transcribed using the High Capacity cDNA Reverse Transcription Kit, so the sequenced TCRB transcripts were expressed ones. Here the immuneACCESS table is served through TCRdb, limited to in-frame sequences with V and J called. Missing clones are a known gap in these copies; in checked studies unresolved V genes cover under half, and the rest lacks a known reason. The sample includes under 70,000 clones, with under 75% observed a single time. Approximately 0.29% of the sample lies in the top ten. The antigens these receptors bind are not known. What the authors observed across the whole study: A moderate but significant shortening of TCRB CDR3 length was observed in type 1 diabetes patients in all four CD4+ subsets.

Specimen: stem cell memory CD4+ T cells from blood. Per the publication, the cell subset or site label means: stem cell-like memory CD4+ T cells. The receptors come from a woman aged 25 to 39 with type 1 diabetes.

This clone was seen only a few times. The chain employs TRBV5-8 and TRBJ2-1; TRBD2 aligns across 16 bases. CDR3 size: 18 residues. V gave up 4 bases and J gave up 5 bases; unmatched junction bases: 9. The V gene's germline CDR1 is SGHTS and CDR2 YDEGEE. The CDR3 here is CASSITGTSGGDDNEQFF. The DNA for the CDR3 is TGTGCCAGCAGCATAACTGGGACTAGCGGGGGGGATGACAATGAGCAGTTCTTC.

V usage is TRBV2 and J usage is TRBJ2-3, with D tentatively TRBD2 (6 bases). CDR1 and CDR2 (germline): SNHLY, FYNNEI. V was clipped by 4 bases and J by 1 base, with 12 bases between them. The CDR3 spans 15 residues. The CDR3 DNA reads TGTGCCAGCAGTGCGGGACTCTCGGGCACAGATACGCAGTATTTT. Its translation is CASSAGLSGTDTQYF.

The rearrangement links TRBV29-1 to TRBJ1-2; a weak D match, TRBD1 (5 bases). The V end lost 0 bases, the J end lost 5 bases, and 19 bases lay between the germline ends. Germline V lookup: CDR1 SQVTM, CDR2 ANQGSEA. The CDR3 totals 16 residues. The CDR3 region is CSVEDRVGAGGYGYTF. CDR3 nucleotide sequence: TGCAGCGTTGAAGATCGGGTTGGGGCCGGAGGGTATGGCTACACCTTC. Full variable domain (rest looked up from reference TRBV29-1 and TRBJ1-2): SAVISQKPSRDICQRGTSLTIQCQVDSQVTMMFWYRQQPGQSLTLIATANQGSEATYESGFVIDKFPISRPNLTFSTLTVSNMSPEDSSIYLCSVEDRVGAGGYGYTFGSGTRLTVV.

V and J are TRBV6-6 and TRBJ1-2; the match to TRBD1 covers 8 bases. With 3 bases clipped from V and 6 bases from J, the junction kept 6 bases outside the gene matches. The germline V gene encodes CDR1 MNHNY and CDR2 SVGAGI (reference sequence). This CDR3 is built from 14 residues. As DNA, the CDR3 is TGTGCCAGCAGTTATGACAGGGGTTCGGATGGCTACACCTTC. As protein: CASSYDRGSDGYTF.

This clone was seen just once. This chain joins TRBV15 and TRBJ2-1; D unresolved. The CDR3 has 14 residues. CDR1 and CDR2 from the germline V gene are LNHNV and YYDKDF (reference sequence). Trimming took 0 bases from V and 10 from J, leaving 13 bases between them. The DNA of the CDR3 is TGTGCCACCAGCAGAGATCTGATGGCCAAGGAGCAGTTCTTC. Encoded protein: CATSRDLMAKEQFF. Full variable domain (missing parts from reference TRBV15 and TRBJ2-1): DAMVIQNPRYQVTQFGKPVTLSCSQTLNHNVMYWYQQKSSQAPKLLFHYYDKDFNNEADTPDNFQSRRPNTSFCFLDIRSPGLGDTAMYLCATSRDLMAKEQFFGPGTRLTVL.

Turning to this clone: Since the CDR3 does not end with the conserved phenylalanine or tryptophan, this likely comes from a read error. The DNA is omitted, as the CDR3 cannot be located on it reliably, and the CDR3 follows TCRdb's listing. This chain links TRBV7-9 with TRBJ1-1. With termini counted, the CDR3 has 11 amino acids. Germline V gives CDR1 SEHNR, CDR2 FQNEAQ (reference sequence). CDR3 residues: CASSLEGGQPL.

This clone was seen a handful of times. CDR3: CASSLGTKETQYF. The CDR3, as DNA: TGTGCCAGCAGTTTAGGGACTAAGGAGACCCAGTACTTC. This chain connects TRBV28 to TRBJ2-5; 7 nucleotides agree with TRBD2. Unmatched junction bases numbered 2, after V lost 2 bases and J lost 5 bases. CDR1 is MDHEN, CDR2 SYDVKM, per germline. The CDR3 is made up of 13 amino acids.

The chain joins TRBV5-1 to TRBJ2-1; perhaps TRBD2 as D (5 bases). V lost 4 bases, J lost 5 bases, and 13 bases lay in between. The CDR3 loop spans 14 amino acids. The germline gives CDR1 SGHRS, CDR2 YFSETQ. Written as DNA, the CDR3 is TGCGCCAGCAGCCTGACGGGGAGCGACAATGAGCAGTTCTTC. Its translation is CASSLTGSDNEQFF.

CDR3 amino acids: CASSLYGDGYEQYF. Here the CDR3 DNA reads TGTGCCAGCAGCTTATACGGGGATGGCTACGAGCAGTACTTC. This chain links TRBV7-9 with TRBJ2-7, with D perhaps matching TRBD2 (5 bases). The CDR3 contains 14 residues. CDR1 SEHNR and CDR2 FQNEAQ come from the germline V gene (reference sequence). The germline V and J ends were trimmed by 2 bases and 3 bases, with 11 bases remaining between them. The full variable domain, its missing parts supplied by reference TRBV7-9 and TRBJ2-7, is DTGVSQNPRHKITKRGQNVTFRCDPISEHNRLYWYRQTLGQGPEFLTYFQNEAQLEKSRLLSDRFSAERPKGSFSTLEIQRTEQGDSAMYLCASSLYGDGYEQYFGPGTRLTVT.

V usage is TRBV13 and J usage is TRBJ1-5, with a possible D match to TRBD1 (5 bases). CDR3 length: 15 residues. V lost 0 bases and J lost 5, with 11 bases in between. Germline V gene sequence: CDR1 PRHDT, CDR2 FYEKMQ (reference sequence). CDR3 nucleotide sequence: TGTGCCAGCAGCTTAGGTATAGGGGCATATCAGCCCCAGCATTTT. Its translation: CASSLGIGAYQPQHF.

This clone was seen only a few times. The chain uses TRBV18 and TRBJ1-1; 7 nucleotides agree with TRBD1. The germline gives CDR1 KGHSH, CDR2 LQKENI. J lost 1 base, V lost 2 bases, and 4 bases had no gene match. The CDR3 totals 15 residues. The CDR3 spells CASSPVGQRNTEAFF. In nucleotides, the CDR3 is TGTGCCAGCTCACCAGTGGGACAGAGGAACACTGAAGCTTTCTTT.

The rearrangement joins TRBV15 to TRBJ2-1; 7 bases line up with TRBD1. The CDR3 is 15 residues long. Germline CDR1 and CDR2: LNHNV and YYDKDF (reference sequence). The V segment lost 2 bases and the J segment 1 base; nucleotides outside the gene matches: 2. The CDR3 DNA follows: TGTGCCACCAGCAGACAGGGGGAATCCTACAATGAGCAGTTCTTC. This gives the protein CATSRQGESYNEQFF. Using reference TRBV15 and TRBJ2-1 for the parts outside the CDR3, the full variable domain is DAMVIQNPRYQVTQFGKPVTLSCSQTLNHNVMYWYQQKSSQAPKLLFHYYDKDFNNEADTPDNFQSRRPNTSFCFLDIRSPGLGDTAMYLCATSRQGESYNEQFFGPGTRLTVL.

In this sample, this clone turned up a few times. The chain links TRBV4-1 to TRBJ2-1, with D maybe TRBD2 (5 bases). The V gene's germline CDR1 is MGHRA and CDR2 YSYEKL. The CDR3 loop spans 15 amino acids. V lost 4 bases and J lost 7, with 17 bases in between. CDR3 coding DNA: TGCGCCAGCAGCCGCGGGTGGGGAGCCAGGAATGAGCAGTTCTTC. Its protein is CASSRGWGARNEQFF.

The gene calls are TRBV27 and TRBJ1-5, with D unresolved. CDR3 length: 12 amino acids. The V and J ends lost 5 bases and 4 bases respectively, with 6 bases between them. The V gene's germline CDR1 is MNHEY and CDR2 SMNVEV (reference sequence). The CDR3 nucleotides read TGTGCCAGCAGTCCCCTTAATCAGCCCCAGCATTTT. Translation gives CASSPLNQPQHF.

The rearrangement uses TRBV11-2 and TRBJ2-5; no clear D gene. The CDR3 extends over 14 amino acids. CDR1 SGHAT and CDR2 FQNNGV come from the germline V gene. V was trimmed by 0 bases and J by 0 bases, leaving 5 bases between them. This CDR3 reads CASSLEWHQETQYF. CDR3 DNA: TGTGCCAGCAGCTTAGAATGGCACCAAGAGACCCAGTACTTC.

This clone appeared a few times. Here the CDR3 reads CATRAQAGGTEAFF. CDR3 DNA sequence: TGTGCCACTAGGGCCCAGGCCGGGGGCACTGAAGCTTTCTTT. The chain has TRBV6-5 and TRBJ1-1, with D perhaps matching TRBD1 (5 bases). CDR1 MNHEY and CDR2 SVGAGI come from the germline V gene. The CDR3 extends over 14 amino acids. Deletions cut 10 bases from V and 4 bases from J, with 19 bases between.

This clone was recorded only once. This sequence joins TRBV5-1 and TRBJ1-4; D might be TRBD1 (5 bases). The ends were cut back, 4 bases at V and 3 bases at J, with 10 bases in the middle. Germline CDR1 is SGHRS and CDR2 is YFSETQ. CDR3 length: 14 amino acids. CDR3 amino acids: CASSAGPSNEKLFF. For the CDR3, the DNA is TGCGCCAGCAGCGCGGGACCCTCTAATGAAAAACTGTTTTTT.

CDR3 region: CASSWSSGRLGETQYF. The CDR3 nucleotides read TGTGCCAGCAGCTGGAGTAGCGGGAGACTAGGCGAGACCCAGTACTTC. J is TRBJ2-5 and V is TRBV7-2, with 9 bases aligning to TRBD2. Germline values: CDR1 SGHTA, CDR2 FQGNSA. With V trimmed by 4 bases and J by 5 bases, 11 bases remained unmatched. The CDR3 runs 16 residues.

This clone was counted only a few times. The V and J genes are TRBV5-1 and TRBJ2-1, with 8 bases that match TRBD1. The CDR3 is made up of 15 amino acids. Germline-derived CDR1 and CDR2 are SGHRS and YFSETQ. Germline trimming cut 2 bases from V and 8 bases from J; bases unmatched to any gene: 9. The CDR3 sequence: CASSLGRGRRDEQFF. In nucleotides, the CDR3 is TGCGCCAGCAGCTTAGGCAGGGGGCGTCGGGATGAGCAGTTCTTC.

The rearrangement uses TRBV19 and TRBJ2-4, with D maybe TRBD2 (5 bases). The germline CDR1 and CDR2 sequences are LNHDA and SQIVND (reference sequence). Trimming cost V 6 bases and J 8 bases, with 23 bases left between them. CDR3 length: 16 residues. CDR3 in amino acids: CASSLWEGRGLDIQYF. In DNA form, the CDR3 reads TGTGCCAGTAGCCTATGGGAAGGTAGAGGGCTGGACATTCAGTACTTC.

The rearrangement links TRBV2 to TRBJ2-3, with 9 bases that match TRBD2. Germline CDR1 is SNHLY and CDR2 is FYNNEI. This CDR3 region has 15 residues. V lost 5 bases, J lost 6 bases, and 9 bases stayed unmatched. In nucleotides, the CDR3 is TGTGCCAGCAGTCCCGGGACTAGCAACTGGGATACGCAGTATTTT. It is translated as CASSPGTSNWDTQYF.